The 8 T cell receptor beta chains in this list originate from one sample, sequenced in a study of CD8 T cells in Susac syndrome. Random hexamers primed reverse transcription of about 0.5 to 1 ug RNA. TCRdb processed the immunoSEQ multiplex PCR reads anew with MiXCR; each CDR3 protein has one entry. This sample yields 120,000 or so distinct CDR3 sequences, of which roughly 94% are seen a single time; around 0.28% belongs to the top ten. Sequenced material: CD8+ T cells from PBMCs. The receptors were sampled from a human donor with Susac syndrome.

The J gene is TRBJ2-1, the V gene TRBV29-1; D is perhaps TRBD2 (7 bases). The CDR3 totals 15 residues. Per the germline V gene, CDR1 is SQVTM and CDR2 is ANQGSEA. Trimming pared 4 bases from V and 3 bases from J, leaving 16 bases between. CDR3 sequence: CSVVGGVGGYNEQFF. In nucleotides, the CDR3 is TGCAGCGTTGTGGGAGGGGTAGGGGGCTACAATGAGCAGTTCTTC.

Details on this clonotype: A read error may produce the germline difference seen at one junction end. V usage is TRBV29-1 and J usage is TRBJ2-7, with D maybe TRBD1 (7 bases). Germline V gene data show CDR1 as SQVTM and CDR2 as ANQGSEA. The CDR3 spans 12 residues. CDR3 loop: CSVEEAGTERYF. DNA for the CDR3: TGCAGCGTTGAGGAGGCGGGGACAGAGCGGTACTTC.

This chain connects TRBV12-3 or TRBV12-4 to TRBJ2-5, with 8 bases that match TRBD2. The CDR3 is 17 amino acids. The junction had 20 bases not matched to a gene; V was cut back by 7 bases and J by 7 bases. The DNA of the CDR3 is TGTGCCAGCACCCGCCGTAAAGGAGCGGGGGCGATAGGGACCCAGTACTTC. Encoded protein: CASTRRKGAGAIGTQYF.

The chain employs TRBV3-1 and TRBJ2-5, with a tentative D call TRBD1 (6 bases). Germline CDR1 LGHDT, CDR2 YNNKEL (reference sequence). V dropped 2 bases and J dropped 0 bases, with 13 bases sitting between them. The CDR3 covers 16 residues. In DNA form, the CDR3 reads TGTGCCAGCAGCCAACTTAGGACAGCGTACCAAGAGACCCAGTACTTC. Protein: CASSQLRTAYQETQYF.

The chain joins TRBV20-1 to TRBJ2-1, with 11 bases lining up with TRBD2. The germline gives CDR1 DFQATT, CDR2 SNEGSKA (reference sequence). V shed 4 bases and J 4 bases; nucleotides not matched to a gene: 6. This CDR3 contains 15 residues. The CDR3 region has the DNA TGCAGTGCTAAGGCTAGCGGGGGGCATTACAATGAGCAGTTCTTC. This codes for CSAKASGGHYNEQFF.

This chain's CDR3 is CASSQGQVGTQYF. The CDR3 coding sequence is TGTGCCAGCAGCCAAGGGCAAGTGGGGACCCAGTACTTC. The V gene is TRBV3-1, the J gene TRBJ2-5, with D uncertain. CDR3 size: 13 residues. V lost 1 base and J lost 7, with 10 bases in between. Germline V CDR1 and CDR2: LGHDT, YNNKEL (reference sequence).

The chain combines TRBV20-1 with TRBJ1-2; the D is unclear. This CDR3 region has 13 residues. Per the germline V gene, CDR1 is DFQATT and CDR2 is SNEGSKA (reference sequence). The germline V and J ends were trimmed by 0 bases and 0 bases, with 5 bases remaining between them. The CDR3 DNA reads TGCAGTGCTAGAGATCTGGCTAACTATGGCTACACCTTC. Its protein product is CSARDLANYGYTF.

The chain recombines TRBV4-1 with TRBJ1-6; D unresolved. The ends were cut back, 4 bases at V and 10 bases at J, with 11 bases in the middle. This CDR3 has 13 residues. The germline CDR1 and CDR2 sequences are MGHRA and YSYEKL. CDR3 nucleotides: TGCGCCAGCAGCCGAGATGGCGGCTCACCCCTCCACTTT. It encodes CASSRDGGSPLHF.